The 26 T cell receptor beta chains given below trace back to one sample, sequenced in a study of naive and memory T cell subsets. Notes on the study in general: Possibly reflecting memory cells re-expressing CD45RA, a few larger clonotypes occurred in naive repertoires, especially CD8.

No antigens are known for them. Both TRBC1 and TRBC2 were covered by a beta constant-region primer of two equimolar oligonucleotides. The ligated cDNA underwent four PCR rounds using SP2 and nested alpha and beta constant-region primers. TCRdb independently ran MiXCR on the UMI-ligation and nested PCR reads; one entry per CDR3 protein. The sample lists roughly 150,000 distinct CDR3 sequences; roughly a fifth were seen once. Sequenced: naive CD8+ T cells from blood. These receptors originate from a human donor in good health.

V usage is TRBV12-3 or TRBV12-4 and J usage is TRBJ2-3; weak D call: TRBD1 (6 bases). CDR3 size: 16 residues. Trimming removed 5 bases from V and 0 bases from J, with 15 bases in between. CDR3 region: CASSQTGPDSTDTQYF. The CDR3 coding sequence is TGTGCCAGCAGTCAAACAGGGCCAGATAGCACAGATACGCAGTATTTT.

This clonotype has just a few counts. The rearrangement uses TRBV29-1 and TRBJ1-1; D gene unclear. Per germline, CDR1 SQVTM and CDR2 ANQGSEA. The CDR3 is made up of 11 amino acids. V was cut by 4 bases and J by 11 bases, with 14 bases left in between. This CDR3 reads CSVGGLSGAFF. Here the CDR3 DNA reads TGCAGCGTTGGAGGGCTTTCCGGCGCTTTCTTT.

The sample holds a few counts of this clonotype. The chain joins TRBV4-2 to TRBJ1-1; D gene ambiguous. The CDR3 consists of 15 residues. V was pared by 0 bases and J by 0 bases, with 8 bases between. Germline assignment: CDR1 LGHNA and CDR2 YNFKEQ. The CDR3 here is CASSQDEGMNTEAFF. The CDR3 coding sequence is TGTGCCAGCAGCCAAGATGAGGGCATGAACACTGAAGCTTTCTTT.

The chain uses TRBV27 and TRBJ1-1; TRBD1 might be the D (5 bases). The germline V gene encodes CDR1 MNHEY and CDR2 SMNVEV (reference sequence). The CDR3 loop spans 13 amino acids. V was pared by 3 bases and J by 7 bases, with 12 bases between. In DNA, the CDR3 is TGTGCCAGCAGTTTGGGGGGGGGTGGTGAAGCTTTCTTT. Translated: CASSLGGGGEAFF.

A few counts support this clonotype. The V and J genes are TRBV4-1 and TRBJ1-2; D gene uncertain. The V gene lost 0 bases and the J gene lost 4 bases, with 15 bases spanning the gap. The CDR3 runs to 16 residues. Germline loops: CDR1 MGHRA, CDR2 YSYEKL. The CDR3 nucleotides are TGCGCCAGCAGCCAAGATGGTGACCCCGCAGGCTATGGCTACACCTTC. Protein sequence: CASSQDGDPAGYGYTF.

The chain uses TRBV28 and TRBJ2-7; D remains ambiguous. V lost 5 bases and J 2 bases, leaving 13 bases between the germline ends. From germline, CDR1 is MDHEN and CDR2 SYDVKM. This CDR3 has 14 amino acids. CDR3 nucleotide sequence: TGTGCCAGCAGTCCACTTTCGGATACCTACGAGCAGTACTTC. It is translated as CASSPLSDTYEQYF. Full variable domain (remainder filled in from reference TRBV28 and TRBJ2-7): DVKVTQSSRYLVKRTGEKVFLECVQDMDHENMFWYRQDPGLGLRLIYFSYDVKMKEKGDIPEGYSVSREKKERFSLILESASTNQTSMYLCASSPLSDTYEQYFGPGTRLTVT.

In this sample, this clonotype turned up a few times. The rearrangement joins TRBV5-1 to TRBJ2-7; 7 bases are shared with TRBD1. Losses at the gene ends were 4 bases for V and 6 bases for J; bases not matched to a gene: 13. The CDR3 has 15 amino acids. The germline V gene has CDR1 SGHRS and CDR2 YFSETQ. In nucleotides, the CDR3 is TGCGCCAGCAGCCCTGACAGGGCCCCAGAGCTCGAGCAGTACTTC. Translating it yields CASSPDRAPELEQYF.

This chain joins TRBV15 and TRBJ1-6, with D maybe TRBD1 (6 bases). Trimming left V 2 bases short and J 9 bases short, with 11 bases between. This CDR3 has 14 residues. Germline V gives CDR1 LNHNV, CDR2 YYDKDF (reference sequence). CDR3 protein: CATSRLQGISPLHF. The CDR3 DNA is TGTGCCACCAGCAGACTCCAGGGGATTTCACCCCTCCACTTT.

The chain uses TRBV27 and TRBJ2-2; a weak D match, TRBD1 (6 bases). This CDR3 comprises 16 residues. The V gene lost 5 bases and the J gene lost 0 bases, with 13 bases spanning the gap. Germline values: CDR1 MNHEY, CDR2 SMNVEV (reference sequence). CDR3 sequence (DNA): TGTGCCAGCAGTCCAGACGCAGGGGCGAACACCGGGGAGCTGTTTTTT. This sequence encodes CASSPDAGANTGELFF.

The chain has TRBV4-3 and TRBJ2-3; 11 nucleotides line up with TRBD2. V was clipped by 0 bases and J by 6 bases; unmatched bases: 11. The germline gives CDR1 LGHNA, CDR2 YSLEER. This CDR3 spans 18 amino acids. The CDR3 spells CASSQDQASGRFSDTQYF. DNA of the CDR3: TGCGCCAGCAGCCAAGATCAGGCTAGCGGGAGGTTTTCCGATACGCAGTATTTT.

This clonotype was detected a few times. Here the CDR3 reads CASSPGWVILGEKLFF. Here the CDR3 DNA reads TGTGCCAGCAGCCCCGGTTGGGTTATTTTGGGTGAAAAACTGTTTTTT. The V and J genes are TRBV3-1 and TRBJ1-4; D remains ambiguous. V lost 4 bases to trimming and J lost 7 bases, with 19 bases between them. From germline, CDR1 is LGHDT and CDR2 YNNKEL (reference sequence). This CDR3 spans 16 amino acids.

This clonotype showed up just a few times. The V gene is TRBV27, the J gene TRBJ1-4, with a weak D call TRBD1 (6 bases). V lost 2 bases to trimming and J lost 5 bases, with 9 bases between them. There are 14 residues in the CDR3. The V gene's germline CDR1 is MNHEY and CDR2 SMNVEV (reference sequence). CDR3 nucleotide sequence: TGTGCCAGCAGTTTAGCAGGGGAAAATGAAAAACTGTTTTTT. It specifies CASSLAGENEKLFF.

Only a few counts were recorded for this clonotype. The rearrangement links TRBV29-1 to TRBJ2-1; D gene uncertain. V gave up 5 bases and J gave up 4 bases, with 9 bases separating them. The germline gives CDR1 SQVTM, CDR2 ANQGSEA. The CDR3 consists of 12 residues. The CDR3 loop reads CSVLSSYNEQFF. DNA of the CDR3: TGCAGCGTTCTCTCCAGTTACAATGAGCAGTTCTTC.

The CDR3 DNA reads as TGTGCCAGCAGCCAAGATAAGGGGGTAAACATTCAGTACTTC. This translates into CASSQDKGVNIQYF. The chain has TRBV3-1 and TRBJ2-4, with TRBD1 as a possible D gene (6 bases). Deletions cut 0 bases from V and 6 bases from J, with 9 bases between. The length of the CDR3 is 14 residues. Germline-derived CDR1 and CDR2 are LGHDT and YNNKEL (reference sequence).

The CDR3 loop is CASSYETGFYEQYF. CDR3 nucleotides: TGTGCCAGCAGTTATGAGACAGGGTTCTACGAGCAGTACTTC. The rearrangement links TRBV6-6 to TRBJ2-7, with 7 nucleotides matching TRBD1. With V trimmed by 3 bases and J by 3 bases, 5 bases remained unmatched. Germline V gene lookup returns CDR1 MNHNY and CDR2 SVGAGI (reference sequence). The CDR3 is made up of 14 amino acids.

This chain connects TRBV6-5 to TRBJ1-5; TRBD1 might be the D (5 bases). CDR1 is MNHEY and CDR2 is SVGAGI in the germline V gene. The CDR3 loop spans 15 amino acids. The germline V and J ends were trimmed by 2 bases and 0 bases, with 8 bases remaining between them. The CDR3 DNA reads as TGTGCCAGCAGTTACCAGGGTTATAGCAATCAGCCCCAGCATTTT. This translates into CASSYQGYSNQPQHF.

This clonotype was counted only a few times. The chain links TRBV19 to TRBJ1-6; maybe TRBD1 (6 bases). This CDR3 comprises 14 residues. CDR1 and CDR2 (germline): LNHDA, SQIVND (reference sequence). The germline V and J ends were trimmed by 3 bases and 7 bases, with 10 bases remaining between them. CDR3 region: CASSIEDSNSPLHF. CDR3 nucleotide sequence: TGTGCCAGTAGTATTGAGGACAGCAATTCACCCCTCCACTTT. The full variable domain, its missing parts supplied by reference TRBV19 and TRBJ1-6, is DGGITQSPKYLFRKEGQNVTLSCEQNLNHDAMYWYRQDPGQGLRLIYYSQIVNDFQKGDIAEGYSVSREKKESFPLTVTSAQKNPTAFYLCASSIEDSNSPLHFGNGTRLTVT.

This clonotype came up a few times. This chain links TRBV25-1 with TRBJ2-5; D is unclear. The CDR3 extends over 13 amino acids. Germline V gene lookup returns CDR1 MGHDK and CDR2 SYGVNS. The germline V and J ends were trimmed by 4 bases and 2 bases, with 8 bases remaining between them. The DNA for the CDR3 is TGTGCCAGCAGTGTGGCCGAACAAGAGACCCAGTACTTC. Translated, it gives CASSVAEQETQYF.

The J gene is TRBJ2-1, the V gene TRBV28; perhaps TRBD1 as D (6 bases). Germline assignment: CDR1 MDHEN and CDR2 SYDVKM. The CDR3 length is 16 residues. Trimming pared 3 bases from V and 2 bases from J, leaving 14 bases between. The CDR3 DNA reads TGTGCCAGCAGTTTCATCACGCCAGGGGCCTACAATGAGCAGTTCTTC. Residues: CASSFITPGAYNEQFF.

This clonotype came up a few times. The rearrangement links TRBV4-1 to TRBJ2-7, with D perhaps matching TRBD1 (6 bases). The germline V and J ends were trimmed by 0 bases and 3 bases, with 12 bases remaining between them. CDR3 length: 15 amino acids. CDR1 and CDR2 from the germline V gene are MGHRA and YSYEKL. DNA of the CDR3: TGCGCCAGCAGCCAAGAACAGGGCCCTTACTACGAGCAGTACTTC. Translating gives CASSQEQGPYYEQYF.

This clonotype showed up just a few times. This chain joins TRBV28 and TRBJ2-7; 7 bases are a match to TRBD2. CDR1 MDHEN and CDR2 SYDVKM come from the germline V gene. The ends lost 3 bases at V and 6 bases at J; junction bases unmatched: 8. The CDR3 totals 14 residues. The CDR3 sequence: CASSLRGIGPEQYF. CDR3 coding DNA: TGTGCCAGCAGTTTGCGGGGGATCGGACCCGAGCAGTACTTC.

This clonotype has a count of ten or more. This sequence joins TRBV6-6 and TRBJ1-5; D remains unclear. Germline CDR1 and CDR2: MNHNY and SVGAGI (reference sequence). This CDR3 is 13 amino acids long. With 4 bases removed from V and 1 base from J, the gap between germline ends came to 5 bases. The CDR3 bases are TGTGCCAGCAGTTTAAACAGCAATCAGCCCCAGCATTTT. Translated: CASSLNSNQPQHF.

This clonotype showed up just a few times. The CDR3 loop is CASSPGQGLSSYEQYF. The CDR3 nucleotides read TGTGCCAGCAGCCCAGGACAGGGGTTGAGCTCCTACGAGCAGTACTTC. V is TRBV7-6 and J is TRBJ2-7; TRBD1 agrees at 9 bases. The germline V gene encodes CDR1 SGHVS and CDR2 FNYEAQ. This CDR3 is 16 amino acids long. Trimming removed 5 bases from V and 0 bases from J; junction bases left unmatched: 8.

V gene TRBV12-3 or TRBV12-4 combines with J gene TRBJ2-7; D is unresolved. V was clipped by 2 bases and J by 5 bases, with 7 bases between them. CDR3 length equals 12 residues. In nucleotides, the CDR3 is TGTGCCAGCAGTTTAAAGGTCGACGAGCAGTACTTC. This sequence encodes CASSLKVDEQYF.

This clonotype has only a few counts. CDR3 DNA sequence: TGTGCCAGCAGTTCTGCTCTTAACTATGGCTACACCTTC. Encoded protein: CASSSALNYGYTF. V is TRBV6-5 and J is TRBJ1-2, with no clear D. The CDR3 has 13 amino acids. V lost 4 bases and J lost 1, with 7 bases in between. The V gene's germline CDR1 is MNHEY and CDR2 SVGAGI.

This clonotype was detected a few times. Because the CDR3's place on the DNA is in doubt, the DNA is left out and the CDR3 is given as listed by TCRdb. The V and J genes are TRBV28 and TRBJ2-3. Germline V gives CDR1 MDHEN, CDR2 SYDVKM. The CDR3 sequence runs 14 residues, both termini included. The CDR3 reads CASSFLADTDTQYF.